This TCR beta chain was documented in a study of CD8 T cells in ankylosing spondylitis (dated by TCRdb to 2016 to 2017). Looking at the study overall: T cell receptor beta repertoires were profiled in healthy donors and ankylosing spondylitis patients so that disease-linked TCR variants could be found. Peripheral blood was sampled, and synovial fluid was also collected from ankylosing spondylitis patients. The full study cohort was made up of about 25 ankylosing spondylitis patients and approximately 100 healthy donors.

The CDR3, cysteine through phenylalanine, is 12 amino acids long. The sequence is cut down to CDR3 DNA, 36 bases in frame from base 1. V and J lose 3 bases and 3 bases, and a span of 6 bases separates them. Sequences WNHNN (CDR1) and SYGVQD (CDR2) are obtained from the germline V gene (reference sequence). Overall results and qualifications from the work: The disease-linked clones had a CD8+ phenotype and were found at relatively low frequencies in peripheral blood. The disease-linked clones were reported as significantly enriched in matched synovial fluid samples from ankylosing spondylitis patients. Blood from ankylosing spondylitis patients appeared to be characterized by a TCR beta motif composed of under ten highly homologous amino acid variants. Some of the motif variants had been reported before in the synovial fluid and blood of reactive arthritis patients, a finding that suggests common disease-initiation mechanisms.

On this clonotype itself: The antigen it recognizes is unknown. Per-base qualities were not stored, and no clone one base away is much larger.

The sequencer was an Illumina HiSeq 2500. TCR beta libraries were prepared by quantitative 5'-RACE with molecular barcodes. The study's own analysis went as follows. Disease-linked TCR variants were identified with a new computational method built on a probabilistic model of VDJ rearrangement. TCRdb handled the public reads itself, with Q25 trimming in fastp and clone calling in MiXCR, and kept productive beta chains. Rows are unified per CDR3 protein, each entry keeping the most common DNA and genes. TCRdb's processing, not the authors', yielded these V and J calls. Recorded for this sample are about 240,000 distinct CDR3 sequences; more than 20% of them occurred a single time. The top ten clonotypes cover roughly 0.67% of the sample.

This clonotype was sampled from a male donor with ankylosing spondylitis or in good health (not recorded which). Sequenced material: blood, either unsorted or a sorted T cell fraction (not recorded which). This chain is built from TRBV10-1 and TRBJ2-7; TRBD1 is a weak D gene call, 5 bases matching. The CDR3 reads CASSDRDYEQYF. The DNA sequence is given as TGCGCCAGCAGTGACAGGGACTACGAGCAGTACTTC.